This TCR beta chain was obtained from a study of glioma-infiltrating T cells after dendritic cell vaccination. Study at large: Autologous tumor lysate was loaded overnight onto monocyte-derived dendritic cells grown seven days with IL-4 and GM-CSF.

The repertoire was sequenced with immunoSEQ multiplex PCR; TCRdb's copy has only in-frame clones and lacks some. This sample carries about 65,000 clones, roughly 86% of them seen once, and the ten largest clones take 11%. Time point noted: after dendritic cell vaccination, including at tumor progression/relapse. Selection required adequate fresh-frozen tumor tissue plus more than two years' survival data. Before vaccination, two weeks after the third vaccination, and at progression, PBMC were collected. From germline, CDR1 is SGHTA and CDR2 FQGNSA. The CDR3 has 15 residues. J lost 1 base, V lost 5 bases, and 4 bases had no gene match.

This rearrangement joins TRBV7-2 to TRBJ2-7; the match to TRBD2 covers 11 bases. The specimen comprised blood, sampled after dendritic cell vaccination. The receptor's source is a human donor with glioblastoma. CDR3: CASSQRTSGSYEQYF. For the CDR3, the DNA is TGTGCCAGCAGCCAAAGGACTAGCGGGTCCTACGAGCAGTACTTC.